The 17 T cell receptor beta chains reported below all come from one sample, sequenced in a study of T cells in Graves' hyperthyroidism and ophthalmopathy (dated by TCRdb to the late 2010s). Libraries came from multiplex PCR. Instrument on record: Illumina HiSeq 2000. Amplification of TCR beta CDR3 regions was carried out from RNA transcripts. The TCR CDR3 was subjected to a first round of RT-PCR using the HTBI primer set and the Qiagen OneStep RT-PCR kit. In-frame beta chains were kept once TCRdb had trimmed the public reads at Q25 with fastp and called clones with MiXCR. Each entry is one CDR3 protein sequence, shown with its most common DNA and genes. The sample data list approximately 870,000 distinct CDR3 sequences, and over 35% of these were observed just once. The biggest ten clones account for roughly 8.3% of the sample. The material sequenced was blood. These receptors originate from a man between 18 and 35 years old with Graves' hyperthyroidism.

This clonotype has only a few counts. The V gene is TRBV10-3, the J gene TRBJ1-5; tentative D call: TRBD1 (5 bases). Trimming took off 10 bases at V and 4 bases at J, with 26 bases between the two ends. The CDR3 runs 17 residues. Germline lookup yields CDR1 ENHRY and CDR2 SYGVKD. CDR3 in DNA: TGTGCCAGCATTCCCCCGGGACCAAGAGCAAGGAATCAGCCCCAGCATTTT. It specifies CASIPPGPRARNQPQHF.

With regard to this clonotype: A much larger clone lies a single base off, so this may be a read error. The chain uses TRBV7-2 and TRBJ2-2; TRBD1 or TRBD2 may be the D gene (5 bases each). CDR3 length: 15 residues. V was pared by 5 bases and J by 6 bases, with 16 bases between. Germline values: CDR1 SGHTA, CDR2 FQGNSA. The CDR3 DNA follows: TGTGCCAGCAGCCCCCCAAGCGGACACGCCGGGGAGCTGTTTTTT. Translation: CASSPPSGHAGELFF.

The chain recombines TRBV20-1 with TRBJ2-5; D remains ambiguous. Trimming removed 2 bases at V and 1 base at J, with 11 bases between. The CDR3 consists of 14 residues. Germline-derived CDR1 and CDR2 are DFQATT and SNEGSKA (reference sequence). This CDR3 reads CSARSGLAQETQYF. For the CDR3, the DNA is TGCAGTGCTAGATCGGGCCTCGCCCAAGAGACCCAGTACTTC.

V gene TRBV19 combines with J gene TRBJ2-2; D is undetermined. This CDR3 is 14 amino acids long. The V end lost 0 bases, the J end lost 6 bases, and 8 bases lay between the germline ends. CDR1 and CDR2 (germline): LNHDA, SQIVND (reference sequence). CDR3 bases: TGTGCCAGTAGTATAGATCAGATTGCCGGGGAGCTGTTTTTT. Amino acid sequence: CASSIDQIAGELFF.

This clonotype was counted ten times or more. This chain joins TRBV2 and TRBJ1-1; no firm D call. Per the germline V gene, CDR1 is SNHLY and CDR2 is FYNNEI. This CDR3 comprises 14 residues. Trimming removed 6 bases at V and 2 bases at J, with 13 bases between. The CDR3 nucleotides read TGTGCCAGCAGAAGAGATGACCGAAACACTGAAGCTTTCTTT. Its protein product is CASRRDDRNTEAFF. The entire variable domain, with the rest obtained from reference TRBV2 and TRBJ1-1, is as follows: EPEVTQTPSHQVTQMGQEVILRCVPISNHLYFYWYRQILGQKVEFLVSFYNNEISEKSEIFDDQFSVERPDGSNFTLKIRSTKLEDSAMYFCASRRDDRNTEAFFGQGTRLTVV.

A single count supports this clonotype. Relative to the germline gene, one junction end is altered; a read error may explain this. The chain is built from TRBV7-8 and TRBJ1-1, with 8 bases matching TRBD1. The CDR3 has 14 residues. Germline V CDR1 and CDR2: SGHVS, FQNEAQ. The CDR3 nucleotides read TGTGCCGGCAGCGACCAGACAGGGGTCACTGAAGCTTTCTTT. It codes for CAGSDQTGVTEAFF.

This clonotype was found a few times. The CDR3, as DNA: TGTGCCAGCAGCCATACAGGGGTTGAGACCCAGTACTTC. It encodes CASSHTGVETQYF. V usage is TRBV7-2 and J usage is TRBJ2-5; 7 bases match TRBD1. This CDR3 spans 13 amino acids. V lost 5 bases, J lost 5 bases, and 5 bases stayed unmatched. The V gene's germline CDR1 is SGHTA and CDR2 FQGNSA.

In its sample, this clonotype was seen once. Given a much more abundant clone one base away, this may be a read error. The chain recombines TRBV7-3 with TRBJ1-5; no firm D call. The CDR3 extends over 13 amino acids. Germline V CDR1 and CDR2: SGHTA, FQGTGA. Written as DNA, the CDR3 is TGTGCCAGCAGCTTAACGACCGGGATGCCCCATCATTTT. It specifies CASSLTTGMPHHF.

The CDR3 region has the DNA TGCAGTGCCAACGCCTGGAGGGGACGGGGCTACACCTTC. Its protein product is CSANAWRGRGYTF. The chain carries TRBV20-1 and TRBJ1-2; tentative D call: TRBD1 (5 bases). The CDR3 consists of 13 residues. Germline V CDR1 and CDR2: DFQATT, SNEGSKA (reference sequence). Trimming removed 6 bases at V and 8 bases at J, with 19 bases between.

About this clonotype itself: This may be a read error: a much more frequent sequence differs by one nucleotide. The CDR3 reads CAISEAGDQPQHF. Here the CDR3 DNA reads TGTGCCATCAGTGAAGCAGGGGATCAGCCCCAGCATTTT. J is TRBJ1-5 and V is TRBV10-3; perhaps TRBD1 as D (6 bases). The V and J ends lost 3 bases and 5 bases respectively, with 8 bases between them. Germline CDR1 is ENHRY and CDR2 is SYGVKD. CDR3 size: 13 residues.

This clonotype was counted at least ten times. The V and J genes are TRBV11-1 and TRBJ2-7; 9 nucleotides agree with TRBD2. Germline loops: CDR1 SGHAT, CDR2 FQDESV (reference sequence). V dropped 3 bases and J dropped 6; count of bases not matched to a gene: 9. The CDR3 runs to 15 residues. In DNA, the CDR3 is TGTGCCAGCAGCTTTCCGGGACTAGCTGTCCCCGAGCAGTACTTC. Its translation: CASSFPGLAVPEQYF.

This clonotype showed up many times. The chain has TRBV7-9 and TRBJ1-5, with TRBD1 identical over 9 bases. Trimming at V came to 5 bases and at J to 3 bases, leaving 8 bases not matched to a gene. This CDR3 has 16 amino acids. Germline CDR1 and CDR2: SEHNR and FQNEAQ (reference sequence). CDR3 protein: CASSQAQGADNQPQHF. The DNA of the CDR3 is TGTGCCAGCAGCCAGGCACAGGGGGCGGACAATCAGCCCCAGCATTTT.

The rearrangement links TRBV5-1 to TRBJ1-3, with TRBD1 matching over 8 bases. The CDR3 contains 17 residues. The trim removed 4 bases at V and 0 bases at J, leaving 9 bases unmatched. Germline values: CDR1 SGHRS, CDR2 YFSETQ. The CDR3 DNA follows: TGCGCCAGCAGCCTATCTTTTGGACAGGGCTCTGGAAACACCATATATTTT. Translation: CASSLSFGQGSGNTIYF.

The rearrangement joins TRBV5-1 to TRBJ1-5; D gene uncertain. The CDR3 extends over 14 amino acids. The V gene lost 1 base and the J gene lost 3 bases, with 8 bases spanning the gap. Per the germline V gene, CDR1 is SGHRS and CDR2 is YFSETQ. The CDR3 spells CASSLIPDNQPQHF. CDR3 sequence (DNA): TGCGCCAGCAGCTTGATTCCAGACAATCAGCCCCAGCATTTT.

This clonotype showed up many times. The chain combines TRBV7-8 with TRBJ2-5, with D unresolved. Trimming took off 5 bases at V and 3 bases at J, with 10 bases between the two ends. CDR1 and CDR2 from the germline V gene are SGHVS and FQNEAQ. This CDR3 comprises 13 residues. The CDR3 here is CASSPNNKETQYF. DNA of the CDR3: TGTGCCAGCAGCCCGAACAACAAAGAGACCCAGTACTTC.

This clonotype was seen a few times. This chain connects TRBV5-1 to TRBJ2-5; 11 bases are a match to TRBD1. The CDR3 is 15 amino acids. V gave up 1 base and J gave up 4 bases; unmatched junction bases: 3. CDR1 is SGHRS, CDR2 YFSETQ, per germline. The CDR3 here is CASSLTGQGGETQYF. In DNA, the CDR3 is TGCGCCAGCAGCTTGACGGGACAGGGGGGAGAGACCCAGTACTTC.

This clonotype was recorded a few times. In DNA form, the CDR3 reads TGCAGTGTCCCAACCGGGACAGGGGGCGGTCAGCCCCAGCATTTT. This codes for CSVPTGTGGGQPQHF. The V call is TRBV20-1, the J call TRBJ1-5; TRBD1 agrees at 12 bases. There are 15 residues in the CDR3. Germline CDR1 and CDR2: DFQATT and SNEGSKA (reference sequence). Trimming took 7 bases from V and 6 from J; bases not matched to a gene: 10.